This TCR beta chain is drawn from a study of glioma-infiltrating T cells. Background on the study: Target coverage was about 4.5- to 11-fold for approximately 1 million blood T cells. Study results and caveats: Signature shared blood CDR3 motifs were enriched in low-divergence and depleted in high-divergence patients. Gliomas, especially low-grade, showed above-expected tissue-blood divergence; non-neoplastic patients showed below.

TCR alpha and beta CDR3 regions were amplified from RNA using iRepertoire nested multiplex PCR. Input was roughly 85-450 ng of tissue mRNA or PBMC total RNA. Each CDR3 protein is one row after TCRdb ran MiXCR on the multiplex PCR reads. This sample has a few hundred thousand distinct CDR3 sequences, with 41% found just once. Germline V gene sequence: CDR1 KGHDR, CDR2 SFDVKD. V was pared by 5 bases and J by 8 bases, with 1 base of the junction left unmatched. The CDR3 has 12 amino acids. Only a few counts were recorded for this clonotype. Its antigen is unknown. Material for sequencing was glioma tissue, nonneoplastic brain tissue, or PBMCs (not recorded which). This sequence originates from a human donor with low-grade glioma or glioblastoma, undergoing nonglioma brain surgery, or in good health (not recorded which). The chain couples TRBV24-1 to TRBJ1-1; 10 bases agree with TRBD1. This chain's CDR3 is CATSAGQGEAFF. The DNA of the CDR3 is TGTGCCACCAGTGCGGGACAGGGGGAAGCTTTCTTT.